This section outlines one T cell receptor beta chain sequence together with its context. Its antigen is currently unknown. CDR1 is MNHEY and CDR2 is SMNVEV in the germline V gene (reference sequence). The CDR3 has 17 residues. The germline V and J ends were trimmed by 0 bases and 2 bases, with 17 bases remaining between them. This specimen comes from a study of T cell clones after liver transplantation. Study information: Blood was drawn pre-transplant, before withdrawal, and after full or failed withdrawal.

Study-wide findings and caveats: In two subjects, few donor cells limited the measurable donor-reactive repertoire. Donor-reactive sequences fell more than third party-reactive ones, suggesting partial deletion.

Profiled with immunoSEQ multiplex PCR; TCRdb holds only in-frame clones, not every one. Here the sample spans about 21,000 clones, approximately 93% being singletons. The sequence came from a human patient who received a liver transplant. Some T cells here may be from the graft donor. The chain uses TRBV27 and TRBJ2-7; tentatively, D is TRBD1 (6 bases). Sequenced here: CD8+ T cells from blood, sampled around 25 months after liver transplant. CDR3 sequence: CASSLSFGDRLPYEQYF. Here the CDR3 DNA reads TGTGCCAGCAGTTTATCGTTTGGTGACAGGCTTCCCTACGAGCAGTACTTC.